This section outlines one TCR beta chain sequence together with its context. Its antigen is still unknown. 13 Jbeta primers and 60 Vbeta primers were used for the PCR. Method: immunoSEQ multiplex PCR; TCRdb's copy keeps in-frame clones and lacks some. The sample gives about 160,000 clones, over 75% of which show up once; 1.5% to 2% is in the top ten. The source of the sample is a study of cytomegalovirus exposure and HLA in healthy donors. General observations from the study: A further, later analysis showed that HLA-associated TCR beta chains (compared with equally common others) were more clonally expanded. It is likely that the observed cluster of highly shared sequence variants was a sequencing artifact. TCR beta V- and J-gene trimming, according to a later analysis, was linked to a missense DCLRE1C variant.

The sequence was collected from a woman aged 30 to 39 in good health and CMV-seronegative. The sequenced sample consisted of PBMCs.

The CDR3 sequence: CASSLVSGRDRVRADTQYF. CDR3 bases: TGTGCCAGCAGTTTAGTTTCGGGACGGGACAGGGTTAGGGCGGATACGCAGTATTTT. The chain recombines TRBV28 with TRBJ2-3; 9 nucleotides match TRBD1. The CDR3 has 19 residues. Germline lookup yields CDR1 MDHEN and CDR2 SYDVKM. After removal of 2 bases from V and 6 bases from J, the junction contained 18 bases not matched to a gene. Looking up the rest from reference TRBV28 and TRBJ2-3 gives the full variable domain: DVKVTQSSRYLVKRTGEKVFLECVQDMDHENMFWYRQDPGLGLRLIYFSYDVKMKEKGDIPEGYSVSREKKERFSLILESASTNQTSMYLCASSLVSGRDRVRADTQYFGPGTRLTVL.